This TCR beta chain was recorded in a study of T cell responses to AZD1222 COVID-19 vaccine listed by TCRdb under 2021. Some background on the complete study: A total of roughly 240 trial participants underwent TCR sequencing, of whom around 200 received two doses of AZD1222 and some 26 received two doses of the MenACWY control vaccine. Trial participants were enrolled into age subgroups of 18-55, 56-69 and 70-plus years, which contained about 150, 28 and 57 TCR-sequenced participants, respectively. Overall results and qualifications from the work: After two AZD1222 doses, spike-specific TCR breadth and depth were significantly higher than at day 0 and than in MenACWY recipients. The whole spike protein was spanned by vaccine-associated CD4 TCRs, and dominant responses were seen in regions 160-218 and 743-854. Only five to seven AZD1222 recipients were SARS-CoV-2 seropositive at baseline, limiting conclusions about previously exposed vaccinees. In the small 56-69-year group, the increase in depth fell short of significance, most likely because of low power. Participants were mostly white British, with more females than males. The authors suggested clonal diversity may have been underestimated. No day 14 peak-response samples were available, so repertoires were characterized only after the peak T cell response. Nearly half of unique spike-specific TCRs reportedly recognized epitopes outside regions mutated in the B.1.351 and B.1.1.7 variants.

The sample's time point label, decoded: baseline before first vaccination. The treatment or condition label for this specimen denotes: meningococcal conjugate vaccine given as trial control. Samples from vaccinated people were obtained from the UK trials COV001 and COV002, which included a single-blind randomized controlled phase 2/3 trial of AZD1222 (ChAdOx1 nCoV-19) in healthy adults. Trial participant PBMC samples were collected at day 0 and day 28 after the second dose for TCRbeta chain sequencing. The CDR3 regions of human TCRbeta chains were subjected to immunosequencing. Processing in the source paper ran as follows. Repertoire TCRs were matched against a reference library of SARS-CoV-2-specific TCRs generated with the MIRA antigen-specificity platform. Breadth meant the fraction of unique TCRs that were SARS-CoV-2-associated, whereas depth meant the fraction of total T cells that were SARS-CoV-2-associated. Using the MIRA data, every spike-specific TCR was mapped to the spike region that the TCR reacted to and assigned to either a CD4 or a CD8 class. Log10-transformed breadth and depth values were compared by one-way ANOVA with Sidak's multiple comparisons tests. The table was pulled from immuneACCESS by TCRdb, which kept in-frame rearrangements only. Such tables lose some clones; where checked, under half of the loss comes from unresolved V genes, and the rest has no known cause. V and J calls and clone size are as listed in that table; D and trimming were resolved from the DNA. The table for this sample lists 84,000 or so clones; around 90% of them were counted only once. The ten largest clones capture 4% to 5.5% of the sample.

This clone was detected only once. The target of this receptor is not known. No clone much larger than this one lies a single base away; base qualities are absent. V sheds 7 bases and J sheds 2 bases, leaving 17 bases between their ends. The CDR3 starts with the cysteine, ends with the phenylalanine, and has 15 residues. Only the CDR3 DNA stays, 45 bases, in frame from base 1. The germline V gene (reference sequence) sets CDR1 to LNHDA and CDR2 to SQIVND. The sequence derives from an adult in good health. The rearrangement joined TRBV19 to TRBJ1-2; the D region possibly corresponds to TRBD1 (5 bases align). Material: peripheral blood, obtained on day 0 of MenACWY control vaccination. The nucleotide sequence reads as follows: TGTGCCAGTAACAAACCCACAGGCGGAAACTATGGCTACACCTTC. Translated, it gives CASNKPTGGNYGYTF.